This TCR beta chain comes out of a study of shared clonotypes between healthy human individuals. Clones were read by immunoSEQ multiplex PCR, and TCRdb kept only the in-frame ones, dropping some. The data hold some 2 million clones, with less than 95% observed a single time. CD45RO-negative, CCR7-positively selected cells formed the naive CD8 fraction, excluding terminally differentiated effector memory CD45RA+ cells. V was pared by 4 bases and J by 10 bases, with 23 bases between. Germline V CDR1 and CDR2: SGHTA, FQGNSA. The CDR3 extends over 17 amino acids. Source material: naive CD8+ T cells sorted from blood. The chain recombines TRBV7-2 with TRBJ2-6, with D maybe TRBD1 (6 bases). The clonotype originates from a man aged 18 to 35 in good health. CDR3 in DNA: TGTGCCAGCAGCTCCCGGACAGTAGGCCGCCCACCTAACGTCCTGACTTTC. Its translation: CASSSRTVGRPPNVLTF.